The source of this TCR beta chain is a study of CD8+ T cells in alopecia areata. The sample's treatment: oral pan-JAK inhibitor, 5-10 mg twice daily. Sampling of alopecia areata patients yielded lesional scalp punch biopsies as well as peripheral blood. In germline, CDR1 is MGHDK, CDR2 SYGVNS. Trimming pared 1 base from V and 1 base from J, leaving 8 bases between. The CDR3 contains 15 residues. Sequencing used cDNA as its template, made by extracting RNA and reverse transcribing it. Assay used: immunoSEQ multiplex PCR; TCRdb lists only in-frame clones, some missing. This sample has about 250,000 clones, with about 60% found just once.

This chain links TRBV25-1 with TRBJ2-4, with D unclear. The clonotype originates from a human donor with alopecia areata. Sequencing used CD4+ T cells sorted from blood, obtained between weeks 51 and 52, from a patient treated with tofacitinib. The CDR3 reads CASSESGLAKNIQYF. The CDR3 DNA reads as TGTGCCAGCAGTGAATCCGGGTTGGCCAAAAACATTCAGTACTTC.